One sample yielded the 21 T cell receptor beta chains listed below, sequenced in a study of beta chain features in type 1 diabetes. Their recognized antigens are unknown. Of the isolated RNA, all was reverse transcribed, and so the sequenced material was expressed TCRB transcripts. Method: immunoSEQ multiplex PCR; TCRdb's copy keeps in-frame clones and lacks some. This sample carries some 290,000 clones, around 15% of them seen once, and the ten largest clones take 0.015% to 0.02%. Notes on the study in general: The study found moderately but significantly shorter TCRB CDR3s in all four CD4+ subsets of Type 1 diabetes patients.

What was sequenced was naive CD4+ T cells from blood. All receptors derive from a man aged 25-40 years with type 1 diabetes.

This sequence joins TRBV6-1 and TRBJ1-1; D not resolved. V lost 5 bases and J lost 4, with 14 bases in between. Germline V gene data show CDR1 as MNHNS and CDR2 as SASEGT. This CDR3 comprises 14 residues. The CDR3 DNA follows: TGTGCCAGCAGTACCCCAGTCCCCCGCACTGAAGCTTTCTTT. Translation: CASSTPVPRTEAFF.

The rearrangement uses TRBV9 and TRBJ1-5; a possible D gene is TRBD1 (5 bases). The ends were cut back, 10 bases at V and 3 bases at J, with 17 bases in the middle. The CDR3 is 14 residues long. Germline V gene data show CDR1 as SGDLS and CDR2 as YYNGEE. Here the CDR3 reads CAFSGTNVNQPQHF. CDR3 nucleotide sequence: TGTGCCTTCTCCGGGACTAACGTCAATCAGCCCCAGCATTTT. The whole variable domain, remainder taken from reference TRBV9 and TRBJ1-5, is DSGVTQTPKHLITATGQRVTLRCSPRSGDLSVYWYQQSLDQGLQFLIQYYNGEERAKGNILERFSAQQFPDLHSELNLSSLELGDSALYFCAFSGTNVNQPQHFGDGTRLSIL.

The J gene is TRBJ2-2, the V gene TRBV28; a possible D gene is TRBD1 (5 bases). V lost 7 bases, J lost 4 bases, and 16 bases lay in between. Germline loops: CDR1 MDHEN, CDR2 SYDVKM. The CDR3 spans 15 residues. Written as DNA, the CDR3 is TGTGCCAGCACCTCCAACGGGCAGGGCACCGGGGAGCTGTTTTTT. Its translation is CASTSNGQGTGELFF.

The chain joins TRBV28 to TRBJ2-7; D is unresolved. Looked up from germline, CDR1 is MDHEN and CDR2 is SYDVKM. V lost 6 bases and J lost 2, with 5 bases in between. This CDR3 spans 11 amino acids. The CDR3: CASSSAYEQYF. The DNA for the CDR3 is TGTGCCAGCAGCTCCGCCTACGAGCAGTACTTC.

The chain combines TRBV9 with TRBJ2-1; 10 bases map to TRBD2. Germline trimming cut 3 bases from V and 8 bases from J; bases unmatched to any gene: 8. The germline V gene encodes CDR1 SGDLS and CDR2 YYNGEE. This CDR3 has 15 amino acids. The CDR3, as DNA: TGTGCCAGCAGCGCCCTCAGCGGGAGGGTCGATGAGCAGTTCTTC. Amino acid sequence: CASSALSGRVDEQFF.

This clone was seen a single time. This chain connects TRBV7-3 to TRBJ2-6; D unclear. Germline V CDR1 and CDR2: SGHTA, FQGTGA. Trimming removed 1 base from V and 4 bases from J, with 14 bases in between. The CDR3 length is 17 residues. DNA of the CDR3: TGTGCCAGCAGCTTAAGCAGCGCTCTATGGGGGGCCAACGTCCTGACTTTC. It encodes CASSLSSALWGANVLTF.

J is TRBJ2-1 and V is TRBV7-3, with 10 nucleotides matching TRBD2. Germline CDR1 reads SGHTA; CDR2 reads FQGTGA. After removal of 1 base from V and 5 bases from J, the junction contained 11 bases not matched to a gene. There are 18 residues in the CDR3. The CDR3 spells CASSLSTSGARSHNEQFF. As DNA, the CDR3 is TGTGCCAGCAGCTTAAGTACTAGCGGGGCTAGATCCCACAATGAGCAGTTCTTC.

The chain combines TRBV2 with TRBJ2-3, with unresolved D. V was pared by 6 bases and J by 6 bases, with 4 bases between. The CDR3 sequence is 10 residues long. Germline V gene sequence: CDR1 SNHLY, CDR2 FYNNEI. CDR3 nucleotide sequence: TGTGCCAGCAGACGGGATACGCAGTATTTT. Its translation: CASRRDTQYF.

This clone came up a few times. This chain uses TRBV7-9 with TRBJ2-3, with a possible D match to TRBD1 (6 bases). CDR1 is SEHNR and CDR2 is FQNEAQ in the germline V gene (reference sequence). This CDR3 spans 15 amino acids. V lost 4 bases and J lost 1, with 12 bases in between. The chain's CDR3 is CASSSGAVRTDTQYF. Here the CDR3 DNA reads TGTGCCAGCAGCTCAGGGGCGGTTCGCACAGATACGCAGTATTTT.

This clone was counted a few times. The chain couples TRBV6-5 to TRBJ1-1; possibly TRBD1 for D (5 bases). Trimming pared 7 bases from V and 1 base from J, leaving 10 bases between. The CDR3 sequence is 13 residues long. The germline gives CDR1 MNHEY, CDR2 SVGAGI. DNA of the CDR3: TGTGCCAGCACCCTAGGGGCGAACACTGAAGCTTTCTTT. Translation gives CASTLGANTEAFF.

This clone was detected only a few times. The chain links TRBV7-2 to TRBJ1-5; D is undetermined. V was pared by 5 bases and J by 6 bases, with 8 bases between. This CDR3 contains 12 residues. Germline V CDR1 and CDR2: SGHTA, FQGNSA. In DNA, the CDR3 is TGTGCCAGCAGCCGTAGCCGTCAGCCCCAGCATTTT. Translation: CASSRSRQPQHF.

A few counts support this clone. This chain connects TRBV9 to TRBJ2-3, with 11 bases matching TRBD2. The CDR3 covers 17 residues. J was trimmed by 0 bases and V by 0 bases; bases with no gene match: 3. The germline V gene has CDR1 SGDLS and CDR2 YYNGEE. The chain's CDR3 is CASSVEGLAASTDTQYF. The CDR3 region has the DNA TGTGCCAGCAGCGTAGAGGGACTAGCGGCTAGCACAGATACGCAGTATTTT.

The CDR3 protein is CASRAHRGGQFYEQYF. Written as DNA, the CDR3 is TGTGCCAGCAGGGCTCATCGCGGGGGCCAATTCTACGAGCAGTACTTC. V usage is TRBV4-2 and J usage is TRBJ2-7, with D perhaps TRBD2 (7 bases). Looked up from germline, CDR1 is LGHNA and CDR2 is YNFKEQ. The CDR3 consists of 16 residues. Trimming pared 6 bases from V and 3 bases from J, leaving 21 bases between.

This sequence joins TRBV28 and TRBJ2-1; 7 positions match TRBD2. The germline gives CDR1 MDHEN, CDR2 SYDVKM. The CDR3 has 16 amino acids. With V trimmed by 5 bases and J by 0 bases, 7 bases remained unmatched. The CDR3 sequence is CASSDERGSSYNEQFF. The CDR3 DNA is TGTGCCAGCAGTGATGAGCGGGGAAGCTCCTACAATGAGCAGTTCTTC.

The chain has TRBV9 and TRBJ1-2, with 12 bases aligning to TRBD1. V dropped 4 bases and J dropped 4; count of bases not matched to a gene: 14. CDR1 SGDLS and CDR2 YYNGEE come from the germline V gene. The CDR3 totals 18 residues. CDR3 in amino acids: CASSYRFGTGGLVYGYTF. CDR3 DNA: TGTGCCAGCAGCTATCGATTCGGGACAGGGGGCCTAGTCTATGGCTACACCTTC.

In its sample, this clone was seen a few times. CDR3 bases: TGCGCCAGCAGCTTGCCGTCTACGAAGACCCAGTACTTC. This encodes CASSLPSTKTQYF. This sequence joins TRBV5-1 and TRBJ2-5; D call uncertain. The V gene's germline CDR1 is SGHRS and CDR2 YFSETQ. CDR3 size: 13 residues. V lost 1 base, J lost 6 bases, and 10 bases lay in between.

This clone has only a few counts. V gene TRBV9 combines with J gene TRBJ2-1; tentative D call: TRBD1 (6 bases). This CDR3 has 17 residues. The V end was cut by 3 bases, the J end by 2 bases, with 18 bases between. Germline V gene data show CDR1 as SGDLS and CDR2 as YYNGEE. Written as DNA, the CDR3 is TGTGCCAGCAGCGCCAAGGACAGTCCTGCGACCTACAATGAGCAGTTCTTC. Residues: CASSAKDSPATYNEQFF.

V and J are TRBV2 and TRBJ2-7; D is uncertain. V was cut by 6 bases and J by 0 bases, with 12 bases left in between. The CDR3 totals 14 residues. The V gene's germline CDR1 is SNHLY and CDR2 FYNNEI. The CDR3: CASRGLWSSYEQYF. The CDR3 DNA is TGTGCCAGCAGAGGCCTTTGGAGCTCCTACGAGCAGTACTTC.

A few counts support this clone. The J gene is TRBJ2-7, the V gene TRBV5-1; tentative D call: TRBD1 (5 bases). The CDR3 consists of 14 residues. Trimming pared 1 base from V and 7 bases from J, leaving 15 bases between. CDR1 is SGHRS, CDR2 YFSETQ, per germline. The CDR3 loop reads CASSLSTGPDEQYF. CDR3 DNA sequence: TGCGCCAGCAGCTTGAGTACAGGCCCCGATGAGCAGTACTTC. Complete variable domain (other parts from reference TRBV5-1 and TRBJ2-7): KAGVTQTPRYLIKTRGQQVTLSCSPISGHRSVSWYQQTPGQGLQFLFEYFSETQRNKGNFPGRFSGRQFSNSRSEMNVSTLELGDSALYLCASSLSTGPDEQYFGPGTRLTVT.

This clone was counted once. The J gene is TRBJ2-5, the V gene TRBV11-3, with D tentatively TRBD1 (6 bases). Germline V gene lookup returns CDR1 SGHNT and CDR2 YENEEA. The CDR3 is 14 residues long. Trimming removed 5 bases from V and 2 bases from J, with 12 bases in between. The CDR3 region is CASSRSRGQETQYF. CDR3 in DNA: TGTGCCAGCAGCCGATCTAGGGGGCAAGAGACCCAGTACTTC.

V and J are TRBV15 and TRBJ2-7; 13 bases align to TRBD2. This CDR3 is 20 amino acids long. J was trimmed by 0 bases and V by 2 bases; bases with no gene match: 13. Germline CDR1 is LNHNV and CDR2 is YYDKDF (reference sequence). Here the CDR3 DNA reads TGTGCCACCAGCAGACGGGTACCGGGACTAGCGGGATCCTTCTCCTACGAGCAGTACTTC. As protein: CATSRRVPGLAGSFSYEQYF.